These 22 T cell receptor beta chains were all obtained from the same sample, sequenced in a study of radiotherapy plus CTLA-4 blockade in lung cancer. The method was immunoSEQ multiplex PCR; TCRdb's version includes in-frame clones alone and lacks a portion of them. The profile shows approximately 60,000 clones, approximately 80% of them singletons. The material sequenced was peripheral blood, taken from a patient treated with radiotherapy plus ipilimumab. The receptors were gathered from a human donor with non-small cell lung cancer who had a complete response to radiotherapy plus ipilimumab.

This chain links TRBV4-1 with TRBJ1-5; the D is unclear. The CDR3 runs 15 residues. V was cut by 0 bases and J by 4 bases, with 10 bases left in between. Looked up from germline, CDR1 is MGHRA and CDR2 is YSYEKL. CDR3 amino acids: CASSQEGLWNQPQHF. DNA for the CDR3: TGCGCCAGCAGCCAAGAAGGGTTGTGGAATCAGCCCCAGCATTTT.

The V and J genes are TRBV29-1 and TRBJ1-2; no clear D gene. Germline V gene data show CDR1 as SQVTM and CDR2 as ANQGSEA. This CDR3 has 14 residues. The ends were cut back, 3 bases at V and 8 bases at J, with 19 bases in the middle. This chain's CDR3 is CSVDASGSIGGYTF. CDR3 coding DNA: TGCAGCGTTGATGCCTCCGGTTCGATTGGAGGCTACACCTTC.

The chain recombines TRBV6-5 with TRBJ1-2; TRBD1 matches 7 bases. V shed 4 bases, J shed 2 bases, and the junction held 1 base outside the gene matches. The germline V gene encodes CDR1 MNHEY and CDR2 SVGAGI. The CDR3 is made up of 13 amino acids. The CDR3 region has the DNA TGTGCCAGCAGTTGGACAGGAAACTATGGCTACACCTTC. Translation: CASSWTGNYGYTF.

Here the CDR3 DNA reads TGCGCCAGCAGCATACAACCGGGACAGGGGGCAGATACGCAGTATTTT. This codes for CASSIQPGQGADTQYF. V gene TRBV5-1 combines with J gene TRBJ2-3; 11 bases match TRBD1. The CDR3 has 16 amino acids. J was trimmed by 4 bases and V by 4 bases; bases with no gene match: 8. CDR1 SGHRS and CDR2 YFSETQ come from the germline V gene. The full variable domain, in which reference TRBV5-1 and TRBJ2-3 provide the parts outside the CDR3, is KAGVTQTPRYLIKTRGQQVTLSCSPISGHRSVSWYQQTPGQGLQFLFEYFSETQRNKGNFPGRFSGRQFSNSRSEMNVSTLELGDSALYLCASSIQPGQGADTQYFGPGTRLTVL.

The chain couples TRBV28 to TRBJ2-7; no reliable D call. The CDR3 loop spans 12 amino acids. V lost 3 bases to trimming and J lost 4 bases, with 7 bases between them. CDR1 and CDR2 from the germline V gene are MDHEN and SYDVKM. The CDR3 protein is CASSFDQYEQYV. CDR3 sequence (DNA): TGTGCCAGCAGTTTCGATCAGTACGAGCAGTACGTC.

V is TRBV10-1 and J is TRBJ2-2; unclear D gene. The germline V gene has CDR1 WNHNN and CDR2 SYGVQD (reference sequence). The CDR3 contains 14 residues. Trimming removed 6 bases at V and 1 base at J, with 9 bases between. CDR3 sequence: CASREQLNTGELFF. In DNA, the CDR3 is TGCGCCAGCAGGGAGCAGCTGAACACCGGGGAGCTGTTTTTT.

The chain has TRBV5-1 and TRBJ2-7; 7 positions agree with TRBD1. Germline assignment: CDR1 SGHRS and CDR2 YFSETQ. The trim removed 3 bases at V and 6 bases at J, leaving 9 bases unmatched. The length of the CDR3 is 14 residues. Written as DNA, the CDR3 is TGCGCCAGCAGCTGGAGACAGGGTAAGGGCGAGCAGTACTTC. The encoded protein is CASSWRQGKGEQYF.

A few counts support this clone. V usage is TRBV4-1 and J usage is TRBJ1-1; the D gene is possibly TRBD1 (6 bases). This CDR3 has 15 residues. Germline CDR1 is MGHRA and CDR2 is YSYEKL. Trimming shortened V by 6 bases and J by 4 bases, and 18 bases separated the two germline ends. CDR3 region: CASSRTGIPGTEAFF. CDR3 bases: TGCGCCAGCAGTCGAACAGGGATCCCGGGCACTGAAGCTTTCTTT.

The chain recombines TRBV10-1 with TRBJ1-6; D remains ambiguous. The CDR3 has 13 amino acids. Germline CDR1 is WNHNN and CDR2 is SYGVQD (reference sequence). The V end was cut by 4 bases, the J end by 9 bases, with 10 bases between. The CDR3 reads CASSGDLSSPLHF. The CDR3 coding sequence is TGCGCCAGCAGTGGGGATTTGTCTTCACCCCTCCACTTT.

The chain is built from TRBV18 and TRBJ2-3, with 11 bases that match TRBD2. With V trimmed by 2 bases and J by 0 bases, 7 bases remained unmatched. In germline, CDR1 is KGHSH, CDR2 LQKENI. CDR3 size: 18 residues. CDR3 sequence (DNA): TGTGCCAGCTCACCAGAAATAGCGGGAGGGCCTAGCACAGATACGCAGTATTTT. Encoded protein: CASSPEIAGGPSTDTQYF.

The chain joins TRBV9 to TRBJ1-1, with unresolved D. This CDR3 region has 14 residues. V was trimmed by 0 bases and J by 0 bases, leaving 6 bases between them. Germline values: CDR1 SGDLS, CDR2 YYNGEE. As DNA, the CDR3 is TGTGCCAGCAGCGTAGCCGGGTTGAACACTGAAGCTTTCTTT. This codes for CASSVAGLNTEAFF. The whole variable domain, filled in from reference TRBV9 and TRBJ1-1, reads DSGVTQTPKHLITATGQRVTLRCSPRSGDLSVYWYQQSLDQGLQFLIQYYNGEERAKGNILERFSAQQFPDLHSELNLSSLELGDSALYFCASSVAGLNTEAFFGQGTRLTVV.

V gene TRBV5-1 combines with J gene TRBJ1-2; 10 bases fit TRBD1. The CDR3 sequence is 15 residues long. Germline CDR1 is SGHRS and CDR2 is YFSETQ. With V trimmed by 6 bases and J by 6 bases, 11 bases remained unmatched. The CDR3 region is CASTPQPDRGHGYTF. The CDR3 DNA reads TGCGCCAGCACACCCCAACCCGACAGGGGGCATGGCTACACCTTC. Full variable domain (outside the CDR3, taken from reference TRBV5-1 and TRBJ1-2): KAGVTQTPRYLIKTRGQQVTLSCSPISGHRSVSWYQQTPGQGLQFLFEYFSETQRNKGNFPGRFSGRQFSNSRSEMNVSTLELGDSALYLCASTPQPDRGHGYTFGSGTRLTVV.

This clone was detected only a few times. The V call is TRBV5-8, the J call TRBJ1-2; D unclear. Germline values: CDR1 SGHTS, CDR2 YDEGEE. CDR3 size: 12 residues. V lost 4 bases and J 13 bases, leaving 17 bases between the germline ends. CDR3 nucleotide sequence: TGTGCCAGCAGCGCTAATGCGTTTGGAACCACCTTC. Translated, it gives CASSANAFGTTF.

V usage is TRBV7-2 and J usage is TRBJ1-4; TRBD1 matches 8 bases. The germline V gene has CDR1 SGHTA and CDR2 FQGNSA. The CDR3 contains 14 residues. The J segment lost 7 bases and the V segment lost 1 base, leaving 2 bases of the junction unmatched. This chain's CDR3 is CASSLDRGSEKLFF. Written as DNA, the CDR3 is TGTGCCAGCAGCTTAGACAGGGGGAGTGAAAAACTGTTTTTT.

This chain uses TRBV18 with TRBJ1-2; perhaps TRBD1 as D (5 bases). This CDR3 is 16 amino acids long. Germline loops: CDR1 KGHSH, CDR2 LQKENI. Trimming took off 0 bases at V and 7 bases at J, with 18 bases between the two ends. DNA of the CDR3: TGTGCCAGCTCACCACCCCGGGGGTTTCAGGAGGGTGGCTACACCTTC. As protein: CASSPPRGFQEGGYTF.

This clone turned up a few times. The chain links TRBV6-5 to TRBJ2-3; D is ambiguous. The CDR3 contains 14 residues. V lost 3 bases and J 4 bases, leaving 11 bases between the germline ends. Germline values: CDR1 MNHEY, CDR2 SVGAGI. DNA of the CDR3: TGTGCCAGCAGTTATGGGGATAGGGCAGATACGCAGTATTTT. This translates into CASSYGDRADTQYF.

The rearrangement joins TRBV5-6 to TRBJ2-2; D may be TRBD1 (5 bases). Per the germline V gene, CDR1 is SGHDT and CDR2 is YYEEEE. The CDR3 runs 15 residues. The V end was cut by 1 base, the J end by 2 bases, with 9 bases between. The CDR3 DNA reads as TGTGCCAGCAGCTTGAGGGGCGCAAACACCGGGGAGCTGTTTTTT. Its protein is CASSLRGANTGELFF.

Points on this clone: In the same sample, other DNA sequences code for this CDR3. The chain employs TRBV6-1 and TRBJ1-1, with no clear D. Trimming took off 1 base at V and 0 bases at J, with 9 bases between the two ends. The CDR3 is made up of 15 amino acids. Per the germline V gene, CDR1 is MNHNS and CDR2 is SASEGT. The CDR3 spells CASSEDGRLNTEAFF. The CDR3 DNA reads as TGTGCCAGCAGTGAAGACGGCAGACTGAACACTGAAGCTTTCTTT.

The chain is built from TRBV7-9 and TRBJ2-1; the match to TRBD2 covers 7 bases. Unmatched junction bases numbered 6, after V lost 3 bases and J lost 4 bases. The V gene's germline CDR1 is SEHNR and CDR2 FQNEAQ (reference sequence). The CDR3 length is 15 residues. CDR3 sequence reads: CASSFPGGDYNEQFF. The CDR3 DNA is TGTGCCAGCAGCTTCCCGGGGGGAGATTACAATGAGCAGTTCTTC.

V and J are TRBV7-9 and TRBJ1-1; the D is unclear. The V and J ends lost 3 bases and 5 bases respectively, with 7 bases between them. This CDR3 comprises 12 residues. Germline V CDR1 and CDR2: SEHNR, FQNEAQ (reference sequence). CDR3 sequence reads: CASSFSGTEAFF. The CDR3 DNA is TGTGCCAGCAGCTTTTCCGGGACTGAAGCTTTCTTT. The full variable domain, its missing parts supplied by reference TRBV7-9 and TRBJ1-1, is DTGVSQNPRHKITKRGQNVTFRCDPISEHNRLYWYRQTLGQGPEFLTYFQNEAQLEKSRLLSDRFSAERPKGSFSTLEIQRTEQGDSAMYLCASSFSGTEAFFGQGTRLTVV.

This clone was recorded only once. The V and J genes are TRBV9 and TRBJ1-1; TRBD1 might be the D (5 bases). Trimming pared 3 bases from V and 3 bases from J, leaving 18 bases between. The CDR3 consists of 16 residues. The germline gives CDR1 SGDLS, CDR2 YYNGEE. The CDR3 region is CASSAGISRGDTEAFF. CDR3 nucleotides: TGTGCCAGCAGCGCTGGGATTTCTCGAGGGGACACTGAAGCTTTCTTT.

This chain links TRBV6-6 with TRBJ1-6, with unresolved D. Germline CDR1 and CDR2: MNHNY and SVGAGI (reference sequence). The CDR3 is made up of 13 amino acids. V dropped 11 bases and J dropped 4 bases, with 12 bases sitting between them. The CDR3 is CALRAEYNSPLHF. As DNA, the CDR3 is TGTGCCTTAAGGGCTGAGTATAATTCACCCCTCCACTTT.